Listed here are 32 T cell receptor beta chains from one sample, sequenced in a study of human T cells and chemical hapten exposure. Specified time point: patch test 1, 2 weeks after DPC sensitization. Treatment defined: therapeutic diphenylcyclopropenone sensitization with weekly scalp DPC. One entry per CDR3 protein, called by TCRdb with MiXCR from the RACE reads. This sample has a few hundred thousand distinct CDR3 sequences, with approximately 4.4% found just once. Specimen: whole blood, collected in connection with sensitization to the hapten diphenylcyclopropenone (DPC). Receptors were obtained from a woman in her forties or fifties with alopecia areata. Some clones in this sample may be carry-over from other donors' samples.

The chain combines TRBV4-3 with TRBJ2-7; 8 bases are shared with TRBD2. Trimming at V came to 3 bases and at J to 2 bases, leaving 12 bases not matched to a gene. The CDR3 is 17 amino acids. Germline CDR1 and CDR2: LGHNA and YSLEER. The CDR3 region has the DNA TGCGCCAGCAGCCAGGAGGCTTCGTGGGGACTAGCCTACGAGCAGTACTTC. Encoded protein: CASSQEASWGLAYEQYF.

This clonotype has a count of ten or more. The genes are TRBV4-1 and TRBJ2-7, with 9 bases fitting TRBD1. The CDR3 contains 15 residues. Per the germline V gene, CDR1 is MGHRA and CDR2 is YSYEKL. The J segment lost 5 bases and the V segment lost 0 bases, leaving 5 bases of the junction unmatched. The CDR3 DNA reads TGCGCCAGCAGCCAAGAGCACAGGGGGCCCGACGAGCAGTACTTC. As protein: CASSQEHRGPDEQYF.

This clonotype was recorded at least ten times. This chain joins TRBV12-3 or TRBV12-4 and TRBJ2-4, with D unresolved. V was trimmed by 3 bases and J by 0 bases, leaving 12 bases between them. The CDR3 loop spans 16 amino acids. Here the CDR3 reads CASSFPNNLAKNIQYF. CDR3 nucleotide sequence: TGTGCCAGCAGTTTCCCGAATAATTTAGCCAAAAACATTCAGTACTTC.

J is TRBJ1-2 and V is TRBV12-3 or TRBV12-4; 8 bases line up with TRBD1. The CDR3 is made up of 14 amino acids. Trimming cost V 5 bases and J 4 bases; bases outside gene matches: 6. CDR3 sequence (DNA): TGTGCCAGCAGTAGACAGGGGTTTATCTATGGCTACACCTTC. Translating it yields CASSRQGFIYGYTF.

The chain links TRBV6-5 to TRBJ1-2, with D hard to call. CDR1 and CDR2 (germline): MNHEY, SVGAGI. The CDR3 sequence is 12 residues long. With 2 bases removed from V and 4 bases from J, the gap between germline ends came to 5 bases. The CDR3 loop is CASSYRGYGYTF. The CDR3 coding sequence is TGTGCCAGCAGTTACCGAGGCTATGGCTACACCTTC.

A few counts support this clonotype. The genes are TRBV12-3 or TRBV12-4 and TRBJ2-1, with D hard to call. With 8 bases removed from V and 2 bases from J, the gap between germline ends came to 10 bases. This CDR3 is built from 13 residues. The CDR3 sequence is CASARRTYNEQFF. The CDR3 DNA follows: TGTGCCAGCGCCCGGAGAACCTACAATGAGCAGTTCTTC.

About this clonotype: This may come from a read error, since a much larger clone is one base off. The V call is TRBV5-8, the J call TRBJ1-2; perhaps TRBD1 as D (5 bases). CDR1 is SGHTS, CDR2 YDEGEE, per germline. V was pared by 4 bases and J by 2 bases, with 15 bases between. The CDR3 has 15 amino acids. CDR3 bases: TGTGCCAGCAGCCGAGAGGGGTTAAAAAACTATGGCTACACCTTC. Residues: CASSREGLKNYGYTF.

This clonotype was seen at least ten times. The chain joins TRBV20-1 to TRBJ1-1; possible D gene TRBD1, 6 bases. Germline CDR1 is DFQATT and CDR2 is SNEGSKA (reference sequence). The germline V and J ends were trimmed by 1 base and 3 bases, with 12 bases remaining between them. The CDR3 is made up of 14 amino acids. The CDR3 DNA reads TGCAGTGCTAGAGTCGGGGGGCGGGACACTGAAGCTTTCTTT. It translates to CSARVGGRDTEAFF.

This clonotype has only a few counts. The V and J genes are TRBV18 and TRBJ2-1, with 8 bases identical to TRBD1. This CDR3 has 16 residues. Per the germline V gene, CDR1 is KGHSH and CDR2 is LQKENI. V shed 6 bases, J shed 1 base, and the junction held 8 bases outside the gene matches. The CDR3 is CASSSGQGMSYNEQFF. The DNA of the CDR3 is TGTGCCAGCTCGTCAGGACAGGGAATGTCCTACAATGAGCAGTTCTTC.

This clonotype was detected many times. V gene TRBV18 combines with J gene TRBJ2-5; TRBD1 is a possible D gene (5 bases). V dropped 3 bases and J dropped 3 bases, with 8 bases sitting between them. CDR3 length equals 13 residues. The germline gives CDR1 KGHSH, CDR2 LQKENI. The CDR3, as DNA: TGTGCCAGCTCACCTAGACAGAAAGAGACCCAGTACTTC. It specifies CASSPRQKETQYF.

This chain joins TRBV7-2 and TRBJ2-7; D might be TRBD1 or TRBD2, each matching 5 bases. CDR1 and CDR2 (germline): SGHTA, FQGNSA. Trimming stripped 5 bases from V and 3 bases from J, with 14 bases between. The CDR3 is made up of 14 amino acids. CDR3 protein: CASSPGTMLYEQYF. As DNA, the CDR3 is TGTGCCAGCAGCCCCGGGACGATGCTCTACGAGCAGTACTTC.

This clonotype was seen ten or more times. The chain couples TRBV7-9 to TRBJ2-2; D tentatively fits TRBD1 or TRBD2 (5 bases each). Germline V gene lookup returns CDR1 SEHNR and CDR2 FQNEAQ (reference sequence). Trimming stripped 4 bases from V and 7 bases from J, with 16 bases between. This CDR3 contains 15 residues. The CDR3 protein is CASSSGTYEGGELFF. In DNA form, the CDR3 reads TGTGCCAGCAGCTCCGGGACCTACGAGGGCGGGGAGCTGTTTTTT.

This clonotype was recorded many times. The chain employs TRBV7-9 and TRBJ2-5; 7 bases are a match to TRBD2. The trim removed 3 bases at V and 2 bases at J, leaving 3 bases unmatched. This CDR3 has 14 residues. Germline-derived CDR1 and CDR2 are SEHNR and FQNEAQ (reference sequence). The CDR3 spells CASSFPSGQETQYF. For the CDR3, the DNA is TGTGCCAGCAGCTTCCCTAGCGGACAAGAGACCCAGTACTTC.

This clonotype was counted a few times. This chain links TRBV9 with TRBJ2-6; 8 nucleotides line up with TRBD1. CDR1 is SGDLS and CDR2 is YYNGEE in the germline V gene. After removal of 4 bases from V and 0 bases from J, the junction contained 12 bases not matched to a gene. The CDR3 has 19 amino acids. CDR3 amino acids: CASSPTITGGFSGANVLTF. The CDR3 nucleotides read TGTGCCAGCAGCCCTACCATTACAGGGGGGTTCTCTGGGGCCAACGTCCTGACTTTC.

This clonotype showed up just a few times. The chain is built from TRBV27 and TRBJ2-5, with unresolved D. CDR1 and CDR2 (germline): MNHEY, SMNVEV (reference sequence). CDR3 length: 13 amino acids. The V and J ends lost 5 bases and 5 bases respectively, with 12 bases between them. The CDR3 is CASSAFISETQYF. CDR3 coding DNA: TGTGCCAGCAGTGCCTTTATCTCGGAGACCCAGTACTTC.

This clonotype was recorded many times. The chain recombines TRBV4-2 with TRBJ1-2; no clear D gene. The V and J ends lost 4 bases and 4 bases respectively, with 7 bases between them. This CDR3 is 12 amino acids long. CDR1 and CDR2 from the germline V gene are LGHNA and YNFKEQ. DNA of the CDR3: TGTGCCAGCAGCCCGGACCTCTATGGCTACACCTTC. Protein: CASSPDLYGYTF.

This clonotype appeared many times. The CDR3 protein is CASSLIGGVQGEQFF. In DNA form, the CDR3 reads TGTGCCAGCAGCTTAATCGGGGGAGTCCAGGGGGAGCAGTTCTTC. This chain joins TRBV7-6 and TRBJ2-1; TRBD1 or TRBD2 may be the D gene (6 bases each). Germline V lookup: CDR1 SGHVS, CDR2 FNYEAQ. The CDR3 is 15 residues long. The V and J ends lost 2 bases and 10 bases respectively, with 18 bases between them.

Many counts were recorded for this clonotype. CDR3: CASKPPGGAGGELFF. DNA of the CDR3: TGTGCCAGCAAGCCCCCCGGCGGGGCGGGCGGGGAGCTGTTTTTT. The chain has TRBV28 and TRBJ2-2, with D perhaps TRBD2 (6 bases). The germline CDR1 and CDR2 sequences are MDHEN and SYDVKM. V lost 7 bases and J 7 bases, leaving 19 bases between the germline ends. This CDR3 region has 15 residues. Looking up the rest from reference TRBV28 and TRBJ2-2 gives the full variable domain: DVKVTQSSRYLVKRTGEKVFLECVQDMDHENMFWYRQDPGLGLRLIYFSYDVKMKEKGDIPEGYSVSREKKERFSLILESASTNQTSMYLCASKPPGGAGGELFFGEGSRLTVL.

This clonotype was counted only a few times. The chain carries TRBV20-1 and TRBJ2-2; D remains unclear. V was shortened by 3 bases and J by 0 bases, with 8 bases between the two germline ends. The CDR3 has 14 amino acids. Germline CDR1 and CDR2: DFQATT and SNEGSKA (reference sequence). The CDR3 here is CSASRSANTGELFF. CDR3 in DNA: TGCAGTGCTAGTCGTTCCGCGAACACCGGGGAGCTGTTTTTT.

This clonotype has at least ten counts. This sequence joins TRBV25-1 and TRBJ1-6, with a tentative D call TRBD1 (6 bases). Trimming removed 7 bases from V and 13 bases from J, with 17 bases in between. This CDR3 comprises 13 residues. Germline lookup yields CDR1 MGHDK and CDR2 SYGVNS. Here the CDR3 reads CASKGEGVGPLHF. The CDR3 DNA is TGTGCCAGCAAAGGAGAGGGGGTCGGCCCCCTCCACTTT.

V gene TRBV5-1 combines with J gene TRBJ2-7, with 7 bases matching TRBD2. The ends lost 4 bases at V and 4 bases at J; junction bases unmatched: 11. This CDR3 has 15 amino acids. Germline V gene lookup returns CDR1 SGHRS and CDR2 YFSETQ. CDR3 amino acids: CASSPEGRGTYEQYF. CDR3 DNA sequence: TGCGCCAGCAGCCCGGAGGGGAGGGGAACTTACGAGCAGTACTTC.

The chain combines TRBV10-3 with TRBJ2-1; 9 bases match TRBD1. The CDR3 consists of 13 residues. Germline V lookup: CDR1 ENHRY, CDR2 SYGVKD. With 6 bases clipped from V and 4 bases from J, the junction kept 1 base outside the gene matches. CDR3 sequence: CAIRDRGYNEQFF. CDR3 coding DNA: TGTGCCATCAGGGACAGGGGTTACAATGAGCAGTTCTTC.

This clonotype was seen ten or more times. This rearrangement joins TRBV7-9 to TRBJ2-7, with 10 bases lining up with TRBD2. Germline loops: CDR1 SEHNR, CDR2 FQNEAQ (reference sequence). Germline trimming cut 5 bases from V and 0 bases from J; bases unmatched to any gene: 10. This CDR3 has 17 amino acids. The chain's CDR3 is CASSPDSGRPSSYEQYF. The CDR3 nucleotides read TGTGCCAGCAGCCCGGATAGCGGGAGGCCCAGCTCCTACGAGCAGTACTTC.

The CDR3 region is CATQMYQETQYF. The CDR3, as DNA: TGTGCCACCCAGATGTACCAAGAGACCCAGTACTTC. V is TRBV5-5 and J is TRBJ2-5; D ambiguous. The CDR3 is made up of 12 amino acids. Looked up from germline, CDR1 is SGHKS and CDR2 is YYEKEE (reference sequence). The ends were cut back, 9 bases at V and 0 bases at J, with 9 bases in the middle.

This chain links TRBV25-1 with TRBJ2-7; possible D gene TRBD1, 5 bases. The CDR3 spans 15 residues. Germline values: CDR1 MGHDK, CDR2 SYGVNS. Trimming removed 1 base at V and 0 bases at J, with 10 bases between. DNA of the CDR3: TGTGCCAGCAGTGAATCAGGGCCGAGCTCCTACGAGCAGTACTTC. This gives the protein CASSESGPSSYEQYF.

This clonotype came up a few times. The chain carries TRBV12-3 or TRBV12-4 and TRBJ1-2; no firm D call. The CDR3 has 14 amino acids. V was cut by 6 bases and J by 0 bases, with 11 bases left in between. The CDR3 loop is CASSPPVANYGYTF. CDR3 DNA: TGTGCCAGCAGCCCTCCGGTAGCTAACTATGGCTACACCTTC.

This clonotype occurred many times. This chain connects TRBV6-2 or TRBV6-3 to TRBJ2-5; 9 bases match TRBD1. The CDR3 contains 14 residues. The germline V gene has CDR1 MNHEY and CDR2 SVGEGT. Trimming removed 4 bases from V and 2 bases from J; junction bases left unmatched: 2. In nucleotides, the CDR3 is TGTGCCAGCAGTTGGGGGACAGGGCAAGAGACCCAGTACTTC. Translating it yields CASSWGTGQETQYF.

This clonotype was detected only a few times. The V and J genes are TRBV10-3 and TRBJ2-7; D gene uncertain. V lost 4 bases to trimming and J lost 4 bases, with 8 bases between them. This CDR3 contains 12 residues. CDR1 is ENHRY and CDR2 is SYGVKD in the germline V gene. The CDR3 DNA follows: TGTGCCATCAGTGTTTCTGAATACGAGCAGTACTTC. This encodes CAISVSEYEQYF.

This clonotype was observed many times. The rearrangement uses TRBV10-3 and TRBJ1-1; D is ambiguous. CDR1 is ENHRY and CDR2 is SYGVKD in the germline V gene. CDR3 length: 11 residues. The V and J ends lost 4 bases and 8 bases respectively, with 8 bases between them. The DNA of the CDR3 is TGTGCCATCAGTGGAGGCCCCGAAGCTTTCTTT. Translating gives CAISGGPEAFF.

This clonotype was recorded at least ten times. The CDR3 sequence is CASSPYRGGSEQYF. As DNA, the CDR3 is TGCGCCAGCAGCCCCTACAGGGGGGGCTCCGAGCAGTACTTC. The chain is built from TRBV5-1 and TRBJ2-7; the D gene is possibly TRBD1 (8 bases). CDR1 and CDR2 (germline): SGHRS, YFSETQ. The CDR3 runs to 14 residues. Trimming took 4 bases from V and 6 from J, leaving 17 bases between them.

This clonotype was found many times. V is TRBV5-1 and J is TRBJ1-1, with D possibly matching TRBD1 (5 bases). The CDR3 sequence is 13 residues long. Germline values: CDR1 SGHRS, CDR2 YFSETQ. Between the trimmed V and J ends, which lost 3 bases and 3 bases, there was a span of 9 bases. DNA for the CDR3: TGCGCCAGCAGCTCTGGAGGGGACACTGAAGCTTTCTTT. Protein product: CASSSGGDTEAFF.

This chain connects TRBV27 to TRBJ2-1; tentatively, D is TRBD2 (6 bases). The CDR3 runs to 15 residues. V was pared by 3 bases and J by 2 bases, with 11 bases between. CDR1 and CDR2 (germline): MNHEY, SMNVEV (reference sequence). This CDR3 is CASSFGVAAYNEQFF. CDR3 sequence (DNA): TGTGCCAGCAGTTTCGGGGTAGCGGCCTACAATGAGCAGTTCTTC.